This TCR beta chain is from a study of blood T cell repertoires in COVID-19. Turning to the study itself: PBMCs, B-cell-depleted T cells, or T cells provided the cDNA or gDNA that made up the material.

Authors' data handling: Using reference gene primer amplification, nucleated cell counts were estimated. Produced via immunoSEQ multiplex PCR; TCRdb's table is partial and in-frame only. V and J calls and clone size are those listed in that table; D and trimming were worked out from the DNA. The repertoire has around 380,000 clones, roughly four fifths of them found once; the top ten carry roughly 1.2%. The germline V gene has CDR1 SGHRS and CDR2 YFSETQ. The CDR3 covers 13 residues. V was clipped by 3 bases and J by 2 bases, with 5 bases between them. Sequencing was done on a sample of peripheral blood. The V gene is TRBV5-1, the J gene TRBJ2-2; unclear D gene. This clonotype was obtained from a human donor with acute or convalescent COVID-19. The donor label of this sample is uncertain. The CDR3 sequence: CASSYINTGELFF. CDR3 DNA: TGCGCCAGCAGCTATATTAACACCGGGGAGCTGTTTTTT.